Listed below are T cell receptor beta chains from one sample, sequenced in a study of blood T cell repertoires in COVID-19. Some clones are missing from TCRdb's copy, which holds only in-frame ones; the method was immunoSEQ multiplex PCR. The sample includes approximately 100,000 clones, 80% to 90% of them seen just once. The specimen was peripheral blood. Receptor source: an elderly woman with acute or convalescent COVID-19. The CDR3 runs from the conserved cysteine through the conserved F or W. The D gene is left open where the match is weak. Not every row has a clone size; where given, it reads once, few, many or a size class.

V	size	J	D	CDR3	DNA
TRBV7-2	.	TRBJ2-3	.	CASSPDFGGGTDTQYF	TGTGCCAGCAGCCCCGATTTCGGCGGGGGCACAGATACGCAGTATTTT
TRBV30	.	TRBJ1-5	.	CACSGGRGQPQHF	TGTGCCTGCTCGGGGGGGAGGGGTCAGCCCCAGCATTTT
TRBV10-2	.	TRBJ2-2	TRBD1	CASFTGGNTGELFF	TGCGCCAGCTTCACAGGGGGGAACACCGGGGAGCTGTTTTTT
TRBV2	.	TRBJ1-1	.	CASQGQGYTEAFF	TGTGCCAGCCAAGGGCAGGGTTACACTGAAGCTTTCTTT
TRBV30	.	TRBJ1-5	TRBD1	CAWSGDRGYQPQHF	TGTGCCTGGAGTGGAGACAGGGGATATCAGCCCCAGCATTTT
TRBV14	once	TRBJ1-3	.	CASSRQAFSGNTIYF	TGTGCCAGCAGCCGCCAGGCATTCTCTGGAAACACCATATATTTT
TRBV11-3	.	TRBJ2-1	.	CASSRDTVNEQFF	TGTGCCAGCAGCCGAGACACCGTCAATGAGCAGTTCTTC
TRBV25-1	.	TRBJ2-5	.	CASSEGGQRETQYF	TGTGCCAGCAGTGAAGGAGGACAGAGGGAGACCCAGTACTTC
TRBV18	.	TRBJ2-7	TRBD1	CASSPPQGARSEQYF	TGTGCCAGCTCACCACCTCAGGGGGCGAGGTCCGAGCAGTACTTC
TRBV5-5	.	TRBJ1-6	.	CASSLEGLSTSPLHF	TGTGCCAGCAGCTTGGAGGGGCTATCAACTTCACCCCTCCACTTT
TRBV30	.	TRBJ2-3	TRBD1	CAWSVGQGITDTQYF	TGTGCCTGGAGTGTAGGACAGGGAATCACAGATACGCAGTATTTT
TRBV5-6	.	TRBJ2-1	TRBD2	CASSSSAQSGTRTDEQFF	TGTGCCAGCAGCTCCTCCGCACAAAGCGGGACTAGAACGGATGAGCAGTTCTTC
TRBV2	.	TRBJ2-6	.	CASSRLSSGANVLTF	TGTGCCAGCAGTCGACTTTCCTCTGGGGCCAACGTCCTGACTTTC
TRBV7-9	.	TRBJ1-2	TRBD1	CASSPARTGIYGYTF	TGTGCCAGCAGTCCCGCGAGGACAGGGATCTATGGCTACACCTTC
TRBV7-3	.	TRBJ2-3	.	CASSLTGGAVTDTQYF	TGTGCCAGCAGCTTAACAGGGGGGGCCGTGACAGATACGCAGTATTTT
TRBV24-1	.	TRBJ2-3	.	CATSDLYVDTQYF	TGTGCCACCAGTGACCTCTACGTAGATACGCAGTATTTT
TRBV6-2/TRBV6-3	.	TRBJ1-6	.	CASSYTEDSPYNSPLHF	TGTGCCAGCAGTTACACCGAAGACAGCCCGTATAATTCACCCCTCCACTTT
TRBV5-1	once	TRBJ1-1	.	CASSFAPGGNTEAFF	TGCGCCAGCAGCTTCGCCCCCGGGGGTAACACTGAAGCTTTCTTT
TRBV4-1	.	TRBJ1-2	.	CASSQAGGPYTF	TGCGCCAGCAGCCAAGCCGGGGGGCCCTACACCTTC
TRBV7-7	.	TRBJ2-4	.	CASSLWQQAKNIQYF	TGTGCCAGCAGCTTGTGGCAACAAGCCAAAAACATTCAGTACTTC
TRBV28	.	TRBJ1-1	TRBD1	CASRTQGRTFF	TGTGCCAGCAGGACACAGGGGAGGACTTTCTTT
TRBV23-1	.	TRBJ1-1	TRBD1	CASSQWSRDRGTLGTEAFF	TGCGCCAGCAGTCAATGGTCCCGGGACAGGGGAACCCTGGGCACTGAAGCTTTCTTT
TRBV14	.	TRBJ2-2	.	CASSQRGGYNTGELFF	TGTGCCAGCAGCCAAAGGGGGGGTTATAACACCGGGGAGCTGTTTTTT
TRBV2	.	TRBJ1-5	.	CASSEQGYDQPQHF	TGTGCCAGCAGTGAACAGGGGTATGATCAGCCCCAGCATTTT
TRBV15	.	TRBJ1-2	.	CATSRGNPGSDYGYTF	TGTGCCACCAGCAGAGGAAACCCAGGGTCCGACTATGGCTACACCTTC
TRBV28	once	TRBJ1-3	.	CASSPSLSGNTIYF	TGTGCCAGCAGTCCTAGCCTCTCTGGAAACACCATATATTTT
TRBV24-1	once	TRBJ2-1	TRBD1	CATSDSDRGPHNEQFF	TGTGCCACCAGTGATTCTGACAGGGGACCACACAATGAGCAGTTCTTC
TRBV5-1	.	TRBJ1-3	TRBD1	CASSQGPGQGAPGNTIYF	TGCGCCAGCAGCCAAGGACCGGGACAGGGGGCGCCTGGAAACACCATATATTTT
TRBV30	.	TRBJ2-7	.	CAWSVFLRGKSYEQYF	TGTGCCTGGAGTGTGTTTCTCAGGGGTAAGTCCTACGAGCAGTACTTC
TRBV20-1	.	TRBJ2-7	.	CSASPRQTLSYEQYF	TGCAGTGCTAGTCCTAGACAGACCCTCTCCTACGAGCAGTACTTC
TRBV12-2	once	TRBJ1-1	.	CASRLEQSRNTEAFF	TGTGCAAGTCGCTTAGAACAGTCGAGGAACACTGAAGCTTTCTTT
TRBV28	.	TRBJ1-4	TRBD1	CASSLGQGQRKLFF	TGTGCCAGCAGTTTAGGGCAGGGACAGAGAAAACTGTTTTTT
TRBV6-6	.	TRBJ1-2	.	CASSYSQGIRNYGYTF	TGTGCCAGCAGTTACTCACAGGGAATTCGAAACTATGGCTACACCTTC
TRBV5-1	once	TRBJ2-2	.	CASSLEGYTGELFF	TGCGCCAGCAGCTTGGAGGGGTACACCGGGGAGCTGTTTTTT
TRBV3-1/TRBV3-2	.	TRBJ1-5	TRBD1	CASSQDLGQVKSQHF	TGTGCCAGCAGCCAAGATCTCGGACAGGTTAAGTCCCAGCATTTT
TRBV9	.	TRBJ1-2	TRBD1	CASSPRLQGFYGYTF	TGTGCCAGCAGCCCGCGCCTACAGGGGTTCTATGGCTACACCTTC
TRBV10-3	.	TRBJ2-7	TRBD1	CATVRDRTSYEQYF	TGTGCTACAGTGAGGGACAGGACCTCCTACGAGCAGTACTTC
TRBV5-1	.	TRBJ2-7	TRBD1	CASRRQGAYEQYF	TGCGCCAGCAGAAGACAGGGGGCCTACGAGCAGTACTTC
TRBV6-2/TRBV6-3	.	TRBJ1-5	.	CASSRQSSNQPQHF	TGTGCCAGCAGCAGACAGAGTAGCAATCAGCCCCAGCATTTT
TRBV5-5	.	TRBJ1-4	.	CASSPVGRGGEKLFF	TGTGCCAGCAGCCCTGTGGGGCGGGGAGGTGAAAAACTGTTTTTT
TRBV5-4	.	TRBJ1-1	.	CASSLRDMNTEAFF	TGTGCCAGCAGCTTGCGTGACATGAACACTGAAGCTTTCTTT
TRBV9	.	TRBJ1-1	.	CASSVGFGEGSAEAFF	TGTGCCAGCAGCGTCGGGTTCGGGGAGGGTAGCGCTGAAGCTTTCTTT
TRBV7-6	.	TRBJ1-1	.	CASSLVSRGTTEAFF	TGTGCCAGCAGCTTAGTAAGCAGGGGTACCACTGAAGCTTTCTTT
TRBV7-9	.	TRBJ2-7	.	CASGRTGDAYEQYF	TGTGCCAGCGGCCGAACGGGGGACGCCTACGAGCAGTACTTC
TRBV30	.	TRBJ2-5	TRBD2	CAWSDIAGGPRSQETQYF	TGTGCCTGGAGTGATATAGCGGGGGGGCCAAGGTCGCAGGAGACCCAGTACTTC
TRBV28	.	TRBJ2-5	TRBD1	CASSLLGTGSQETQYF	TGTGCCAGCAGTTTACTAGGGACAGGTTCCCAAGAGACCCAGTACTTC
TRBV24-1	.	TRBJ2-3	TRBD1	CATSDPGTGFTDTQYF	TGTGCCACCAGTGACCCAGGGACAGGTTTCACAGATACGCAGTATTTT
TRBV3-1/TRBV3-2	.	TRBJ1-3	.	CASSHLGAVGNTIYF	TGTGCCAGCAGCCACCTGGGGGCGGTTGGAAACACCATATATTTT
TRBV7-2	.	TRBJ1-5	.	CASSLVARPQHF	TGTGCCAGCAGCTTAGTGGCAAGGCCCCAGCATTTT
TRBV6-5	.	TRBJ1-6	TRBD1	CATSPLTGGGSPLHF	TGTGCCACCAGCCCACTTACAGGGGGAGGGTCACCCCTCCACTTT
TRBV5-4	.	TRBJ2-3	TRBD1	CASSTDRGTQYF	TGTGCCAGCAGCACGGACAGGGGGACGCAGTATTTT
TRBV5-8	once	TRBJ1-2	TRBD1	CASTLLTGENYGYTF	TGTGCCAGCACCCTTCTAACAGGGGAGAACTATGGCTACACCTTC
TRBV6-6	.	TRBJ1-4	.	CASSSHSNGEKLFF	TGTGCCAGCAGTTCCCACAGTAATGGTGAAAAACTGTTTTTT
TRBV4-1	.	TRBJ2-2	.	CASSQYRYTGELFF	TGCGCCAGCAGCCAATACAGGTACACCGGGGAGCTGTTTTTT
TRBV15	.	TRBJ2-2	.	CATSRLINTGELFF	TGTGCCACCAGCAGGTTAATAAACACCGGGGAGCTGTTTTTT
TRBV3-1/TRBV3-2	.	TRBJ2-1	TRBD1	CASSQRQGSYNEQFF	TGTGCCAGCAGCCAAAGACAGGGCTCCTACAATGAGCAGTTCTTC
TRBV25-1	.	TRBJ1-2	TRBD1	CASSRQGIGGYTF	TGTGCCAGCAGCCGACAGGGGATAGGTGGCTACACCTTC
TRBV10-3	.	TRBJ1-4	TRBD1	CAISDPAGQGSEKLFF	TGTGCCATCAGTGATCCTGCGGGACAGGGTTCAGAAAAACTGTTTTTT